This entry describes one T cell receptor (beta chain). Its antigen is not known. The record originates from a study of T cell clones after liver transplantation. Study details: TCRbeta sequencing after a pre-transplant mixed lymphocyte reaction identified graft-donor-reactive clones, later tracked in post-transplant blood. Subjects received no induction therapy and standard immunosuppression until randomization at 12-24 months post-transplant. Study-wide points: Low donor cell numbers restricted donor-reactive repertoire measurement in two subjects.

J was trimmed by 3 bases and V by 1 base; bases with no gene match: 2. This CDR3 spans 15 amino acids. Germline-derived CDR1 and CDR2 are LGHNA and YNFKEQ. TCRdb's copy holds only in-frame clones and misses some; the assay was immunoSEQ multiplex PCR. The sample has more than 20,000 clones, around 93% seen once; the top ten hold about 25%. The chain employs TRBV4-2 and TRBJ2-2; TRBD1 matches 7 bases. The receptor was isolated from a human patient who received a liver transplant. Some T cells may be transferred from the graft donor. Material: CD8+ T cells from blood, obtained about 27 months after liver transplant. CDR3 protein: CASSQGQGDTGELFF. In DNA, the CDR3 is TGTGCCAGCAGCCAAGGGCAGGGGGACACCGGGGAGCTGTTTTTT.